Following are 9 T cell receptor beta chains from one sample sequenced in a study of blood T cells in healthy people across ages. A second PCR of 7 to 11 cycles used a sample-barcoded 5' primer and a J-beta primer mix. TCRdb ran MiXCR on the 5' RACE reads and lists one entry per CDR3 protein. The table shows 1.5 million to 2 million distinct CDR3 sequences, with roughly two fifths occurring only once. Input material: blood. These receptors all stem from a human donor in good health.

V and J are TRBV4-1 and TRBJ2-5, with D perhaps TRBD2 (5 bases). Germline assignment: CDR1 MGHRA and CDR2 YSYEKL. Trimming took off 4 bases at V and 0 bases at J, with 18 bases between the two ends. The CDR3 totals 17 residues. Here the CDR3 DNA reads TGCGCCAGCAGCCCCATACCTCGTGGAGGCAACCAAGAGACCCAGTACTTC. Translating gives CASSPIPRGGNQETQYF.

CDR3 sequence reads: CASTPRRTGTYNEQFF. The CDR3 bases are TGTGCCAGCACTCCCAGAAGGACAGGAACCTACAATGAGCAGTTCTTC. The chain is built from TRBV6-6 and TRBJ2-1; TRBD1 matches at 7 bases. V dropped 7 bases and J dropped 2; count of bases not matched to a gene: 11. This CDR3 comprises 16 residues. Germline CDR1 is MNHNY and CDR2 is SVGAGI (reference sequence).

There are a few counts of this clonotype. The rearrangement links TRBV7-3 to TRBJ2-1; 13 bases agree with TRBD2. Trimming at V came to 5 bases and at J to 5 bases, leaving 9 bases not matched to a gene. CDR3 length equals 17 residues. Germline CDR1 reads SGHTA; CDR2 reads FQGTGA. The CDR3, as DNA: TGTGCCAGCAGCCCAAATCCCGGGACTAGCGGGGACAATGAGCAGTTCTTC. This sequence encodes CASSPNPGTSGDNEQFF.

This clonotype was observed at least ten times. J is TRBJ2-6 and V is TRBV7-4; D gene unclear. This CDR3 contains 17 residues. Germline lookup yields CDR1 SGHVT and CDR2 SQSDAQ. Trimming cost V 2 bases and J 2 bases, with 13 bases left between them. CDR3 sequence reads: CASSLPIMHPGANVLTF. CDR3 sequence (DNA): TGTGCCAGCAGCTTACCCATCATGCACCCTGGGGCCAACGTCCTGACTTTC.

This clonotype was seen repeatedly, ten times or more. The chain recombines TRBV7-2 with TRBJ1-5; D remains ambiguous. The CDR3 runs to 12 residues. The V end was cut by 2 bases, the J end by 6 bases, with 5 bases between. Germline V gene lookup returns CDR1 SGHTA and CDR2 FQGNSA. The CDR3 loop is CASSLLGQPQHF. In nucleotides, the CDR3 is TGTGCCAGCAGCTTATTGGGTCAGCCCCAGCATTTT. Variable domain in full (rest from reference TRBV7-2 and TRBJ1-5): GAGVSQSPSNKVTEKGKDVELRCDPISGHTALYWYRQSLGQGLEFLIYFQGNSAPDKSGLPSDRFSAERTGGSVSTLTIQRTQQEDSAVYLCASSLLGQPQHFGDGTRLSIL.

This clonotype has just a few counts. The chain employs TRBV5-5 and TRBJ2-7; no firm D call. The CDR3 contains 13 residues. Germline V CDR1 and CDR2: SGHKS, YYEKEE (reference sequence). V lost 4 bases, J lost 5 bases, and 13 bases lay in between. The CDR3 sequence: CASSPHSNNEQYF. The DNA of the CDR3 is TGTGCCAGCAGCCCCCACAGTAACAACGAGCAGTACTTC.

This rearrangement joins TRBV20-1 to TRBJ1-2, with 8 bases lining up with TRBD1. The CDR3 extends over 14 amino acids. Germline V gene lookup returns CDR1 DFQATT and CDR2 SNEGSKA (reference sequence). The V segment lost 2 bases and the J segment 4 bases; nucleotides outside the gene matches: 6. This chain's CDR3 is CSARRQGTSYGYTF. DNA for the CDR3: TGCAGTGCTAGAAGACAGGGGACAAGCTATGGCTACACCTTC.

V gene TRBV11-3 combines with J gene TRBJ1-2; no clear D. V lost 3 bases, J lost 8 bases, and 13 bases lay in between. The CDR3 contains 13 residues. The germline V gene has CDR1 SGHNT and CDR2 YENEEA. CDR3 loop: CASSFTSPGGYTF. DNA for the CDR3: TGTGCCAGCAGCTTCACCAGTCCGGGCGGCTACACCTTC.

Concerning this clonotype itself: This clone may be a read error of a much larger clone one base away. This chain joins TRBV4-3 and TRBJ2-4; D not resolved. The tail of the sequence fits TRBJ2-7 better, so the J call may be wrong. This CDR3 has 14 amino acids. CDR1 and CDR2 (germline): LGHNA, YSLEER. The chain's CDR3 is CASSQDRSSIEQYF. In nucleotides, the CDR3 is TGCGCCAGCAGCCAAGACAGGTCTTCGATCGAGCAGTACTTC.